The rows below give T cell receptor beta chains drawn from one sample of a study of CD8 T cells in Susac syndrome. TCRdb re-derived calls from the immunoSEQ multiplex PCR reads in MiXCR, one entry per CDR3 protein. The profile shows about 94,000 distinct CDR3 sequences, around 94% of them singletons. Input material: CD4+ T cells from PBMCs. These receptors were obtained from a human donor with Susac syndrome. CDR3s include the opening cysteine and the closing phenylalanine or tryptophan. A D gene is named only where the DNA matches it firmly. Clone size is shown for a subset of rows, as once, few, many or a class of expanded clone.

NA TRBJ1-2 NA TRBV20-1 CSARSNREIYGYTF TGCAGTGCTAGATCCAACAGGGAGATCTATGGCTACACCTTC
NA TRBJ2-5 NA TRBV7-6 CASSLSGDMGTQYF TGTGCCAGCAGCTTAAGCGGTGACATGGGGACCCAGTACTTC
NA TRBJ1-5 NA TRBV10-3 CAIGRAGDQPQHF TGTGCCATCGGCAGGGCGGGCGATCAGCCCCAGCATTTT
NA TRBJ2-4 TRBD2 TRBV27 CASSSAGARGKNIQYF TGTGCCAGCAGTTCAGCGGGGGCCCGGGGCAAAAACATTCAGTACTTC
NA TRBJ2-3 NA TRBV6-6 CASGRLDSTDTQYF TGTGCCAGCGGTAGACTTGATAGCACAGATACGCAGTATTTT
NA TRBJ2-1 TRBD2 TRBV7-9 CASSLGGGAFDEQFF TGTGCCAGCAGCTTAGGCGGGGGGGCTTTCGATGAGCAGTTCTTC
NA TRBJ2-4 TRBD1 TRBV29-1 CSVGFGTGGLGNIQYF TGCAGCGTTGGTTTCGGAACAGGGGGCTTGGGGAACATTCAGTACTTC
NA TRBJ2-7 NA TRBV28 CASSLPVGEQYF TGTGCCAGCAGCTTACCCGTGGGTGAGCAGTACTTC
once TRBJ1-4 TRBD1 TRBV12-3/TRBV12-4 CASSRTGTGRFKLFF TGTGCCAGCAGCCGAACCGGGACAGGGAGGTTTAAACTGTTTTTT
NA TRBJ2-1 NA TRBV4-1 CASRLYNEQFF TGCGCCAGCAGACTATACAATGAGCAGTTCTTC